The T cell receptor beta chain described here comes from a study of blood T cell repertoires in COVID-19. As for the study in general: Spain, Italy and the United States supplied samples that represented acute and convalescent COVID-19. T cells, B-cell-depleted T cells, or PBMCs supplied cDNA or gDNA.

Trimming left V 5 bases short and J 8 bases short, with 13 bases between. This CDR3 has 14 residues. The germline CDR1 and CDR2 sequences are SGHTA and FQGNSA. Per the authors' pipeline: Researchers report that nucleated cell counts were estimated from reference gene primer amplification. Sequencing was performed with immunoSEQ multiplex PCR; in TCRdb, only in-frame clones are kept and a portion is missing. The V and J calls and clone size are taken from that table; D and trimming were inferred from the DNA. The sample has around 36,000 clones; around 83% are singletons. V gene TRBV7-2 combines with J gene TRBJ1-6; a possible D gene is TRBD1 (5 bases). Material for sequencing was peripheral blood. The sequence came from a man in his 60s with acute or convalescent COVID-19. In nucleotides, the CDR3 is TGTGCCAGCAGCCTCCAGTGGGGGGATTCACCCCTCCACTTT. Encoded protein: CASSLQWGDSPLHF.